Below are 21 T cell receptor beta chains sequenced from a single sample in a study of long-term antiretroviral therapy in people with HIV. Running of the v3.0 immunoSEQ assay took place at survey level. Assay used: immunoSEQ multiplex PCR; TCRdb lists only in-frame clones, some missing. The sample has about 20,000 clones; roughly 92% are singletons. Material: unsorted PBMCs, obtained 4.4 years after starting antiretroviral therapy. These TCRs come from a woman aged 50 to 60 with HIV.

The chain is built from TRBV30 and TRBJ1-1, with D maybe TRBD1 (6 bases). V lost 7 bases and J lost 0, with 18 bases in between. CDR1 is GTSNPN, CDR2 SVGIG, per germline (reference sequence). The CDR3 runs 15 residues. The CDR3 sequence is CAFKEGVFMNTEAFF. CDR3 nucleotide sequence: TGTGCCTTTAAGGAGGGGGTTTTCATGAACACTGAAGCTTTCTTT. Based on the CDR3 plus reference TRBV30 and TRBJ1-1, the full variable domain is SQTIHQWPATLVQPVGSPLSLECTVEGTSNPNLYWYRQAAGRGLQLLFYSVGIGQISSEVPQNLSASRPQDRQFILSSKKLLLSDSGFYLCAFKEGVFMNTEAFFGQGTRLTVV.

The chain employs TRBV4-3 and TRBJ2-3; 9 bases align to TRBD2. Germline-derived CDR1 and CDR2 are LGHNA and YSLEER. The CDR3 extends over 14 amino acids. The V and J ends lost 5 bases and 4 bases, in that order; junction bases with no gene match: 4. The CDR3 DNA reads TGCGCCAGCAGCATGGGCGGGGGGGCAGATACGCAGTATTTT. Protein sequence: CASSMGGGADTQYF.

The chain carries TRBV5-4 and TRBJ2-3, with TRBD1 as a possible D gene (6 bases). CDR1 is SGHNT, CDR2 YYREEE, per germline (reference sequence). The CDR3 contains 15 residues. Trimming took 4 bases from V and 4 from J, leaving 16 bases between them. CDR3 region: CASSPPTGIADTQYF. The CDR3 bases are TGTGCCAGCAGCCCCCCGACAGGTATCGCAGATACGCAGTATTTT.

The V gene is TRBV27, the J gene TRBJ2-7, with D possibly being TRBD1 or TRBD2 (5 bases each). CDR1 and CDR2 from the germline V gene are MNHEY and SMNVEV (reference sequence). This CDR3 region has 15 residues. V was pared by 0 bases and J by 2 bases, with 11 bases between. In DNA form, the CDR3 reads TGTGCCAGCAGTTTATCGGGGACGGTTCCCTACGAGCAGTACTTC. Translating gives CASSLSGTVPYEQYF.

The rearrangement links TRBV5-1 to TRBJ2-2, with 10 bases lining up with TRBD2. The germline V gene has CDR1 SGHRS and CDR2 YFSETQ. The trim removed 4 bases at V and 2 bases at J, leaving 5 bases unmatched. The CDR3 totals 16 residues. CDR3 in DNA: TGCGCCAGCAGCCCATGGACTAGCGGTAACACCGGGGAGCTGTTTTTT. Encoded protein: CASSPWTSGNTGELFF.

The rearrangement links TRBV11-3 to TRBJ2-3, with D perhaps matching TRBD2 (6 bases). This CDR3 comprises 13 residues. Germline V gene sequence: CDR1 SGHNT, CDR2 YENEEA. The V gene lost 5 bases and the J gene lost 3 bases, with 9 bases spanning the gap. In nucleotides, the CDR3 is TGTGCCAGCAGCCGCGGGGATACAGATACGCAGTATTTT. Amino acid sequence: CASSRGDTDTQYF.

V is TRBV2 and J is TRBJ2-7, with 9 bases fitting TRBD2. V lost 7 bases, J lost 7 bases, and 5 bases stayed unmatched. The CDR3 runs 12 residues. The germline gives CDR1 SNHLY, CDR2 FYNNEI. The CDR3 DNA follows: TGTGCCAGCACTCCGCGGGGGGGGGAGCAGTACTTC. It is translated as CASTPRGGEQYF.

This chain links TRBV2 with TRBJ1-2; the D is unclear. The CDR3 covers 13 residues. V was clipped by 3 bases and J by 8 bases, with 13 bases between them. Germline CDR1 is SNHLY and CDR2 is FYNNEI. The CDR3 loop reads CASSDSVLGGYTF. DNA of the CDR3: TGTGCCAGCAGTGATTCGGTACTGGGGGGCTACACCTTC.

The chain recombines TRBV27 with TRBJ1-5; D is perhaps TRBD1 (6 bases). In germline, CDR1 is MNHEY, CDR2 SMNVEV (reference sequence). V dropped 6 bases and J dropped 1 base, with 16 bases sitting between them. CDR3 length: 16 amino acids. This chain's CDR3 is CASSLGGGWSNQPQHF. The CDR3 DNA reads as TGTGCCAGCAGCCTCGGGGGCGGATGGAGCAATCAGCCCCAGCATTTT.

This chain connects TRBV9 to TRBJ2-1; no firm D call. This CDR3 has 13 residues. Trimming shortened V by 2 bases and J by 4 bases, and 7 bases separated the two germline ends. The germline gives CDR1 SGDLS, CDR2 YYNGEE. CDR3 DNA: TGTGCCAGCAGCGTCCAGAGTTACAATGAGCAGTTCTTC. Translating gives CASSVQSYNEQFF.

This chain connects TRBV11-1 to TRBJ2-3; D may be TRBD2 (6 bases). Germline V gives CDR1 SGHAT, CDR2 FQDESV (reference sequence). The ends were cut back, 5 bases at V and 0 bases at J, with 15 bases in the middle. The CDR3 spans 16 residues. The CDR3 nucleotides read TGTGCCAGCAGCCCACCGTACCGGGGGAGCACAGATACGCAGTATTTT. It is translated as CASSPPYRGSTDTQYF.

The chain joins TRBV7-2 to TRBJ1-1; a possible D gene is TRBD1 (6 bases). CDR1 and CDR2 from the germline V gene are SGHTA and FQGNSA. This CDR3 contains 15 residues. Between the trimmed V and J ends, which lost 6 bases and 1 base, there was a span of 15 bases. CDR3 sequence (DNA): TGTGCCAGCAGGAGTGCAGGACAGCCGAACACTGAAGCTTTCTTT. Protein product: CASRSAGQPNTEAFF.

The chain joins TRBV19 to TRBJ1-3; tentative D call: TRBD1 (5 bases). Germline-derived CDR1 and CDR2 are LNHDA and SQIVND (reference sequence). V lost 7 bases, J lost 3 bases, and 13 bases lay in between. This CDR3 is 14 amino acids long. In nucleotides, the CDR3 is TGTGCCAGTACCCTTGGGGGATTTGGAAACACCATATATTTT. It codes for CASTLGGFGNTIYF.

The chain joins TRBV19 to TRBJ2-3; the D gene is possibly TRBD2 (6 bases). The CDR3 has 15 residues. From germline, CDR1 is LNHDA and CDR2 SQIVND (reference sequence). Trimming cost V 6 bases and J 0 bases, with 13 bases left between them. CDR3 nucleotides: TGTGCCAGTAGGCTCCGGGAGACTAGCACAGATACGCAGTATTTT. Translated: CASRLRETSTDTQYF.

The rearrangement links TRBV5-4 to TRBJ2-3, with D unclear. V dropped 0 bases and J dropped 5 bases, with 13 bases sitting between them. CDR1 is SGHNT and CDR2 is YYREEE in the germline V gene (reference sequence). This CDR3 comprises 15 residues. CDR3 sequence: CASSLVSDGRDTQYF. CDR3 nucleotides: TGTGCCAGCAGCTTGGTCTCGGACGGTCGAGATACGCAGTATTTT.

The genes are TRBV30 and TRBJ1-2, with TRBD1 identical over 8 bases. Germline CDR1 and CDR2: GTSNPN and SVGIG (reference sequence). J was trimmed by 4 bases and V by 4 bases; bases with no gene match: 5. This CDR3 region has 13 residues. The chain's CDR3 is CAWKSGGFYGYTF. The CDR3, as DNA: TGTGCCTGGAAATCAGGGGGCTTCTATGGCTACACCTTC.

The V and J genes are TRBV27 and TRBJ1-1; D is unresolved. The length of the CDR3 is 16 residues. In germline, CDR1 is MNHEY, CDR2 SMNVEV (reference sequence). Between the trimmed V and J ends, which lost 5 bases and 6 bases, there was a span of 22 bases. CDR3: CASSPGREALRAEAFF. For the CDR3, the DNA is TGTGCCAGCAGTCCAGGACGGGAGGCCCTTCGGGCTGAAGCTTTCTTT.

The rearrangement joins TRBV6-1 to TRBJ1-1, with D uncertain. There are 15 residues in the CDR3. V lost 1 base, J lost 7 bases, and 16 bases lay in between. Germline CDR1 is MNHNS and CDR2 is SASEGT. CDR3 loop: CASSEVPWGVGEAFF. DNA of the CDR3: TGTGCCAGCAGTGAAGTGCCGTGGGGTGTGGGTGAAGCTTTCTTT.

This chain links TRBV18 with TRBJ2-2; no firm D call. CDR1 is KGHSH, CDR2 LQKENI, per germline. The germline V and J ends were trimmed by 0 bases and 6 bases, with 8 bases remaining between them. This CDR3 has 14 amino acids. The CDR3 sequence is CASSPPLGPGELFF. The CDR3 DNA reads TGTGCCAGCTCACCACCGTTAGGGCCCGGGGAGCTGTTTTTT.

V usage is TRBV11-2 and J usage is TRBJ1-2; tentative D call: TRBD1 (5 bases). This CDR3 has 18 residues. V was pared by 3 bases and J by 4 bases, with 24 bases between. Germline assignment: CDR1 SGHAT and CDR2 FQNNGV. CDR3 nucleotides: TGTGCCAGCAGCTTTAGCAAGGCCCCAGGGAACTTTGTCTATGGCTACACCTTC. It specifies CASSFSKAPGNFVYGYTF.

As DNA, the CDR3 is TGTGCCAGCAGCTTAGCGTCCGTGATCCCATCACCCCTCCACTTT. It yields the protein CASSLASVIPSPLHF. The chain uses TRBV7-2 and TRBJ1-6; no reliable D call. This CDR3 is built from 15 residues. V was trimmed by 0 bases and J by 10 bases, leaving 13 bases between them. The V gene's germline CDR1 is SGHTA and CDR2 FQGNSA.